The following is a T cell receptor (beta chain) sequence with its context. Its target is unknown. Trimming left V 1 base short and J 2 bases short, with 14 bases between. The CDR3 is 16 amino acids. The germline CDR1 and CDR2 sequences are MNHNS and SASEGT. This specimen belongs to a study of cytomegalovirus exposure and HLA in healthy donors. With 60 Vbeta and 13 Jbeta primers, the PCR was carried out. Some clones are missing from TCRdb's copy, which holds only in-frame ones; the method was immunoSEQ multiplex PCR. Of approximately 150,000 clones listed, approximately 80% are singletons. General study findings and limits: Exclusion as indistinguishable affected some V segments, including TRBV6-2 and TRBV6-3. The later analysis indicated that the majority of CMV-associated TCR beta chains appeared HLA-restricted. A likely sequencing artifact accounted for one observed cluster of highly shared sequence variants.

This chain joins TRBV6-1 and TRBJ1-1; D is possibly TRBD1 (5 bases). The clonotype was recovered from a young man in good health and CMV-seropositive. The sequenced sample was PBMCs. The CDR3 region is CASSEGSTVTNTEAFF. DNA of the CDR3: TGTGCCAGCAGTGAAGGCTCGACAGTAACAAACACTGAAGCTTTCTTT.